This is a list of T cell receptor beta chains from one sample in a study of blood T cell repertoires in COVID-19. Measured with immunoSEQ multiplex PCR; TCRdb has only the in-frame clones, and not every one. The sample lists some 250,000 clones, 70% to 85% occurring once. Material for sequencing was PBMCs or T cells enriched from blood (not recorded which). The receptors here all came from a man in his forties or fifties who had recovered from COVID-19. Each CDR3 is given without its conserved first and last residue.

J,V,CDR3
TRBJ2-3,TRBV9,ASSFQVSTDTQY
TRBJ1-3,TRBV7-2,ASSLFPGNTIY
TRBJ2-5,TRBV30,AWASSLQTQY
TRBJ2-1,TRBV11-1,ASSLTSGAYNEQF
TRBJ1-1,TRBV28,ASAAAARTEAF
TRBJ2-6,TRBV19,ATEIQDRGISGANVLT
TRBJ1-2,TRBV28,ASSSPGQGKGYT
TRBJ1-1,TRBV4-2,ASSQDGGHTEAF
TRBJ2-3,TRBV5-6,ASSLDGTARTDTQY
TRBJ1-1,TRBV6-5,ASSYSKQGRNTEAF
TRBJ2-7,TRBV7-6,ASSLVGEGNSYEQY
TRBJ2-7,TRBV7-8,ASSLGVAVLRSYEQY
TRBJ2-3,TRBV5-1,DGVECTDTQY
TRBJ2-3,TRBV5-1,ASSSQFTDTQY
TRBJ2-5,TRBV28,ASSFATGGYQETQY
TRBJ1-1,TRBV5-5,ASSLRTGTNTEAF
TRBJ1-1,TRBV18,ASSPGQDTEAF
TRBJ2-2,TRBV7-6,ASSFAGANTGELF
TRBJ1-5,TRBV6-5,ASRRGQGFQPQH
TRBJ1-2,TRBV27,ASRGTGALGGYT
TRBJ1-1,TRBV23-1,ASSHPILRTEAF
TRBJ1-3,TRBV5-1,ASSAGQPGNTIY
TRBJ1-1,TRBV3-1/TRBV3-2,ASSQAWPFSAAF
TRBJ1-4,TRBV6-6,ASRHTGSDEKLF
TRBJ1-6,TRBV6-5,ASRDRGPGSPLH
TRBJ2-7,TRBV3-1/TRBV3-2,ASSRIQGNEQY
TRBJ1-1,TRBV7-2,ASSLDRATEAF
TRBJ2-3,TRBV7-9,ASSPSDSGSPIDTQY
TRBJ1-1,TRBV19,ASSIVGGAGTEAF
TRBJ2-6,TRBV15,ATSRGGSGANVLT
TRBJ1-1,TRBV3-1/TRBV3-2,ASSQEVMTGGGTEAF
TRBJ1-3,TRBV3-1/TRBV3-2,ASSNRGGNTIY
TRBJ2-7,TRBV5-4,ASSLGGQGGLAGVYEQY
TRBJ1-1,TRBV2,ASRGQINTEAF
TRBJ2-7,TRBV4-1,ASSHPGRRFYEQY
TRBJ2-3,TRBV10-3,AIGAQADTQY
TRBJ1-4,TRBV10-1,ASSGGQSNEKLF
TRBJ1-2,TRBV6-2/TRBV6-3,ASSYYDSPYGYT
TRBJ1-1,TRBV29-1,SVRTGWNTEAF
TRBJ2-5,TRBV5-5,ASSLGATGPQETQY
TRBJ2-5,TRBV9,ASSVGQGQETQY
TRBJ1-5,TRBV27,ASRRTGSNQPQH
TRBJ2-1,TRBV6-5,ASKPSSGDRNEQF
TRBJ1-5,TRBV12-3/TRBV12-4,ASSWTGHQPQH
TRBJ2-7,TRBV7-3,ASSLGNRGTDEQY
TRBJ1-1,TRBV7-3,ASSPTGLTEAF
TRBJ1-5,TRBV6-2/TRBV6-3,ASSPRGQPQH
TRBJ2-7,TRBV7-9,ASSLEGQGFYEQY
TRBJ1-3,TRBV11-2,ASSPAGNTIY
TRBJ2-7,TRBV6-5,ASTLAGVSYEQY
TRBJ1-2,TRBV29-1,SVTQEGGYT
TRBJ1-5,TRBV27,ASRQGSSWPQH
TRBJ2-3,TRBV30,AWSVYSTDTQY
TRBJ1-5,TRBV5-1,ASSFSGGRDQPQH
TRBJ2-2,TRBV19,ASSFRVTTGELF
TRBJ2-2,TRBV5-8,ASSFGQGAFNVFNTGELF
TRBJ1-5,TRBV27,ASMMTGTGQPQH